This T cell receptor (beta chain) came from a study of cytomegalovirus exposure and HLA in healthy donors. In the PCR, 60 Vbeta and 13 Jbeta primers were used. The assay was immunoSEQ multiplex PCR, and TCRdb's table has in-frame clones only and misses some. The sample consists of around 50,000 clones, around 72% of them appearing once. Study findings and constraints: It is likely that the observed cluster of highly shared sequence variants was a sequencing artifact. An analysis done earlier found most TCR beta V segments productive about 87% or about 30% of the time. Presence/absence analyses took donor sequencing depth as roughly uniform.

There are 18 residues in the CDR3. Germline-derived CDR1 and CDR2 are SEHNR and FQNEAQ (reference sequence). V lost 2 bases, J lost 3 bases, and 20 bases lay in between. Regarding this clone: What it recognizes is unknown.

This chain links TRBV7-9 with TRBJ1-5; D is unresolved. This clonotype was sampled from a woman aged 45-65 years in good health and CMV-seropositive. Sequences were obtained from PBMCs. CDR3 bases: TGTGCCAGCAGCTTAACTCCAACTCCGGGAAGGATCAATCAGCCCCAGCATTTT. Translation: CASSLTPTPGRINQPQHF.